The 8 T cell receptor beta chains below were found in one sample sequenced in a study of blood T cell repertoires in COVID-19. Assay: immunoSEQ multiplex PCR; the TCRdb copy retains only in-frame clones and omits some. The sample lists 220,000 or so clones; approximately 90% were seen once. The specimen was PBMCs or T cells enriched from blood (not recorded which). All receptors derive from a man in his fifties who had been exposed to COVID-19.

The chain joins TRBV5-4 to TRBJ2-1; TRBD1 matches at 9 bases. Germline-derived CDR1 and CDR2 are SGHNT and YYREEE (reference sequence). The CDR3 has 14 amino acids. The trim removed 0 bases at V and 7 bases at J, leaving 2 bases unmatched. The CDR3, as DNA: TGTGCCAGCAGCTTGGACAGGGGGCAAAATGAGCAGTTCTTC. Protein sequence: CASSLDRGQNEQFF.

The V and J genes are TRBV15 and TRBJ2-7; 8 bases map to TRBD1. The CDR3 consists of 15 residues. Unmatched junction bases numbered 10, after V lost 7 bases and J lost 2 bases. Germline lookup yields CDR1 LNHNV and CDR2 YYDKDF (reference sequence). The CDR3 DNA reads as TGTGCCACCACCGGAGAAGGACAGGGAGCCTACGAGCAGTACGTC. It is translated as CATTGEGQGAYEQYV.

Written as DNA, the CDR3 is TGCGCCAGCAGCTATCAGGGGTCTCGGGCGAACACCGGGGAGCTGTTTTTT. Amino acid sequence: CASSYQGSRANTGELFF. The chain links TRBV5-1 to TRBJ2-2; maybe TRBD1 (6 bases). The CDR3 spans 17 residues. V was pared by 3 bases and J by 0 bases, with 15 bases between. In germline, CDR1 is SGHRS, CDR2 YFSETQ.

The chain links TRBV7-2 to TRBJ1-4; D may be TRBD1 (5 bases). Germline V gives CDR1 SGHTA, CDR2 FQGNSA. Between the trimmed V and J ends, which lost 5 bases and 5 bases, there was a span of 9 bases. This CDR3 has 13 residues. The CDR3 bases are TGTGCCAGCAGCCGGGGGTCGAATGAAAAACTGTTTTTT. It encodes CASSRGSNEKLFF.

The chain employs TRBV5-4 and TRBJ1-1; 7 bases align to TRBD1. The CDR3 has 14 amino acids. Germline-derived CDR1 and CDR2 are SGHNT and YYREEE (reference sequence). With V trimmed by 4 bases and J by 5 bases, 8 bases remained unmatched. The CDR3 DNA is TGTGCCAGCAGCGCCGACAGGGTATGGACTGAAGCTTTCTTT. As protein: CASSADRVWTEAFF.

V and J are TRBV19 and TRBJ1-2, with D perhaps matching TRBD1 (5 bases). The ends were cut back, 7 bases at V and 7 bases at J, with 13 bases in the middle. The CDR3 contains 12 residues. Looked up from germline, CDR1 is LNHDA and CDR2 is SQIVND (reference sequence). This CDR3 reads CASTEWGGGYTF. The DNA for the CDR3 is TGTGCCAGTACCGAGTGGGGCGGTGGCTACACCTTC. The full variable domain, its missing parts supplied by reference TRBV19 and TRBJ1-2, is DGGITQSPKYLFRKEGQNVTLSCEQNLNHDAMYWYRQDPGQGLRLIYYSQIVNDFQKGDIAEGYSVSREKKESFPLTVTSAQKNPTAFYLCASTEWGGGYTFGSGTRLTVV.

This clone was observed a few times. CDR3 sequence reads: CASSYGDTEAFF. The CDR3 nucleotides read TGTGCCAGCAGCTACGGGGACACTGAAGCTTTCTTT. V and J are TRBV5-6 and TRBJ1-1; no clear D. The V gene's germline CDR1 is SGHDT and CDR2 YYEEEE. This CDR3 is 12 amino acids long. With 3 bases removed from V and 3 bases from J, the gap between germline ends came to 6 bases.

This clone was seen only once. The gene calls are TRBV5-1 and TRBJ2-3; 8 bases match TRBD2. V dropped 2 bases and J dropped 6; count of bases not matched to a gene: 5. This CDR3 has 14 residues. Germline loops: CDR1 SGHRS, CDR2 YFSETQ. The CDR3 bases are TGCGCCAGCAGCTTTGGCGGGGGGTCTGATACGCAGTATTTT. Protein: CASSFGGGSDTQYF.